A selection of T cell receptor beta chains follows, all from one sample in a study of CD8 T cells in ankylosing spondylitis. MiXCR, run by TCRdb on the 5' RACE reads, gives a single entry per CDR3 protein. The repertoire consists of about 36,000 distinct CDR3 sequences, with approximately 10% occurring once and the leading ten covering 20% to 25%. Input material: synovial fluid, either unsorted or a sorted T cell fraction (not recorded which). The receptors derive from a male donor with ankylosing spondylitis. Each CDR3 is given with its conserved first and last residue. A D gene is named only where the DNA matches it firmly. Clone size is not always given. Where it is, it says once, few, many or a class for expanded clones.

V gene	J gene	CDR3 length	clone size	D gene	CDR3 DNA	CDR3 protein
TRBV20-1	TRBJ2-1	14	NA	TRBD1	TGCAGTTATCCGAGGACAGGGAGTTACAATGAGCAGTTCTTC	CSYPRTGSYNEQFF
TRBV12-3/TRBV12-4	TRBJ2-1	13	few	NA	TGTGCCAGCAGCTTGGGACAAAACAATGAGCAGTTCTTC	CASSLGQNNEQFF
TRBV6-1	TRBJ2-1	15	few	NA	TGTGCCAGCAGTGGAATAGATGGTGACTACAATGAGCAGTTCTTC	CASSGIDGDYNEQFF
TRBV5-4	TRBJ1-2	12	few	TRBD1	TGTGCCAGCAGCTCAGGGGGGACTGGCTACACCTTC	CASSSGGTGYTF
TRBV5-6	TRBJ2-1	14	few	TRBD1	TGTGCCAGCAGCTTGTACAGGGGGTTTAATGAGCAGTTCTTC	CASSLYRGFNEQFF
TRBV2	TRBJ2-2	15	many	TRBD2	TGTGCCAGCAGGGTAGCGGGAGTTGAGACCGGGGAGCTGTTTTTT	CASRVAGVETGELFF
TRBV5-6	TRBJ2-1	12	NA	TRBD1	TGTGCCAGCTCGGGGACAGGGGATGAGCAGTTCTTC	CASSGTGDEQFF
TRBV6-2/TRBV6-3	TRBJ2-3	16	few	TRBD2	TGTGCCAGCAGCCTAACTAGCGGGAGGGCCGGAGGTACGCAGTATTTT	CASSLTSGRAGGTQYF
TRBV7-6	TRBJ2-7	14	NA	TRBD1	TGTGCCAGCAGCTCACGGGACAGGGTCTACGAGCAGTACTTC	CASSSRDRVYEQYF
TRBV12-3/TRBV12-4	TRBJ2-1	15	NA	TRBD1	TGTGCCAGCAGTCCGCCTTGGACAGGGGGCAATGAGCAGTTCTTC	CASSPPWTGGNEQFF
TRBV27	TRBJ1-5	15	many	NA	TGTGCCAGCAGTAATGGTGGAAACTACAATCAGCCCCAGCATTTT	CASSNGGNYNQPQHF
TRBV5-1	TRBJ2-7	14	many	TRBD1	TGCGCCAGCAGCTTTTCGGGACAGTCTTACGAGCAGTACTTC	CASSFSGQSYEQYF
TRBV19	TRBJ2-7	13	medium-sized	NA	TGTGCCAGTAGTTCCCACCACGGGTACGAGCAGTACTTC	CASSSHHGYEQYF
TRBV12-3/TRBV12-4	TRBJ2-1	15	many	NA	TGTGCCAGCAGTCCCAGGCCCCCAGGCTACAATGAGCAGTTCTTC	CASSPRPPGYNEQFF
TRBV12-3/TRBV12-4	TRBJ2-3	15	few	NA	TGTGCCAGCAGTAGCCGAGGGGGGGCAACAGATACGCAGTATTTT	CASSSRGGATDTQYF
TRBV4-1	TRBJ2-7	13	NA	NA	TGCGCCAGCAGCCAAGATCCGGGATACGAGCAGCACTTC	CASSQDPGYEQHF
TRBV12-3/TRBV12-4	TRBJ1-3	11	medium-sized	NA	TGTGCCAGCAGTACCATGAACACCATATATTTT	CASSTMNTIYF
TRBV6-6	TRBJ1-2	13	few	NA	TGTGCCAGCAGTTACGAAGGGGGCTATGGCTACACCTTC	CASSYEGGYGYTF
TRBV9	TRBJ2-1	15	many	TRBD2	TGTGCCAGCAGCGTAGATGGCGGGAGGGCCAATGAGCAGTTCTTC	CASSVDGGRANEQFF
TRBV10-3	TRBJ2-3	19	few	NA	TGTGCCATCAGTGAGCCAGGAGGGGGTACAGGGGCCCTCACAGATACGCAGTATTTT	CAISEPGGGTGALTDTQYF
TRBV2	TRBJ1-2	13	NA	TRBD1	TGTGCCAGCAGTGGGGGACAGAACTATGGCTACACCTTC	CASSGGQNYGYTF
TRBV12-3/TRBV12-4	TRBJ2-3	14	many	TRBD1	TGTGCCAGCAGTTCCAGGGGGCGAGGAGATACGCAGTATTTT	CASSSRGRGDTQYF
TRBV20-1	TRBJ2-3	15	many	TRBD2	TGCAGTGCTAGAGGCGGACTAGTGATCACAGATACGCAGTATTTT	CSARGGLVITDTQYF
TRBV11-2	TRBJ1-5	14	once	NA	TGTGCCAGCAGCTTAGATGGGGATAATCAGCCCCAGCATTTT	CASSLDGDNQPQHF
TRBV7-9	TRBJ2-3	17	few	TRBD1	TGTGCCAGCAGCTTAGCCGCGACAGGGGACCTCACAGATACGCAGTATTTT	CASSLAATGDLTDTQYF
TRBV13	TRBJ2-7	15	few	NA	TGTGCCAGCAGTCACCCGGGGACGGGCACGTGGGAGCAGTACTTC	CASSHPGTGTWEQYF
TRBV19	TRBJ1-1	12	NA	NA	TGTGCCAGTAGTATAGGGATAGCTGAAGCTTTCTTT	CASSIGIAEAFF
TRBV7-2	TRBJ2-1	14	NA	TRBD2	TGTGCCAGCAGCGTTTCTAGCGGGAACAATGAGCAGTTCTTC	CASSVSSGNNEQFF
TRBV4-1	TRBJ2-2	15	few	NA	TGCGCCAGCAGCGGTGACGGCGTCGAGACCGGGGAGCTGTTTTTT	CASSGDGVETGELFF
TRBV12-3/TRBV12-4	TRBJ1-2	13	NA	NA	TGTGCCAGCAGGCGCTCAGCCCACTATGGCTACACCTTC	CASRRSAHYGYTF
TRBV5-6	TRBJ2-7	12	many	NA	TGTGCCAGCAGCACTGGACACTACGAGCAGTACTTC	CASSTGHYEQYF
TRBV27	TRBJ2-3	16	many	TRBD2	TGTGCCAGCAGCCCAGGACTAGCGGAGAATGGGGATACGCAGTATTTT	CASSPGLAENGDTQYF
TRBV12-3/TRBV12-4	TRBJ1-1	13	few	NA	TGTGCCAGCAGCTTCGGGAGGTTCACTGAAGCTTTCTTT	CASSFGRFTEAFF
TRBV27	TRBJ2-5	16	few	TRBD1	TGTGCCAGCAGGAGTCACAGGGGCGCTTTACAAGAGACCCAGTACTTC	CASRSHRGALQETQYF
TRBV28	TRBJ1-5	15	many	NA	TGTGCCAGCAGTACCCGGACGGGTTTCTATCAGCCCCAGCATTTT	CASSTRTGFYQPQHF
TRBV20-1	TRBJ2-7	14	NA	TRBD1	TGCAGTGCACTCAGTACAGGGGGCTCGAACGAGCAGTACTTC	CSALSTGGSNEQYF
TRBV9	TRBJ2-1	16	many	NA	TGTGCCAGCAGCGTAGGAGTAGCGAGTCAGTACAATGAGCAGTTCTTC	CASSVGVASQYNEQFF
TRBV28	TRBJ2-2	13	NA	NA	TGTGCCAGCAGCTTTAGTGGCACCGGGGAGCTGTTTTTT	CASSFSGTGELFF
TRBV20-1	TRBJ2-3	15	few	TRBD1	TGCAGTGCTAGAGATCTTGGGACAGGCACAGATACGCAGTATTTT	CSARDLGTGTDTQYF